One and the same sample provided the 8 T cell receptor beta chains below, sequenced in a study of Ad26.COV2.S vaccination and SARS-CoV-2 variants. The treatment here: 15 to 20 received Ad26.COV2.S at low or high dose, single or two shots; 5 received placebo; per-sample allocation not given. Collection of the samples took place on day 63 after the first injection of vaccine or placebo. Sequencing was performed with immunoSEQ multiplex PCR; in TCRdb, only in-frame clones are kept and a portion is missing. The data show around 320,000 clones, around 86% seen once. This sample comprised peripheral blood, obtained in a trial of Ad26.COV2.S vaccine versus placebo. These receptors were taken from a person aged 18-65 years who received the Ad26.COV2.S COVID-19 vaccine or a placebo.

The chain couples TRBV20-1 to TRBJ2-1; D ambiguous. Germline V lookup: CDR1 DFQATT, CDR2 SNEGSKA (reference sequence). The V and J ends lost 6 bases and 12 bases respectively, with 15 bases between them. The CDR3 contains 11 residues. CDR3 nucleotide sequence: TGCAGTGCGACTGACGGTCTGTCGCAGTTCTTC. This translates into CSATDGLSQFF.

This sequence joins TRBV18 and TRBJ2-3, with a weak D call TRBD1 (5 bases). V was clipped by 1 base and J by 4 bases, with 15 bases between them. The CDR3 extends over 16 amino acids. Germline loops: CDR1 KGHSH, CDR2 LQKENI. The CDR3 region is CASSPLSQGIADTQYF. The CDR3 DNA reads TGTGCCAGCTCACCACTTTCGCAGGGTATCGCAGATACGCAGTATTTT.

This chain uses TRBV12-3 or TRBV12-4 with TRBJ2-7, with D maybe TRBD2 (6 bases). CDR3 length: 13 amino acids. V lost 3 bases and J lost 6, with 12 bases in between. CDR3 in DNA: TGTGCCAGCAGTTTGGCAGGAGCGGGCGAGCAGTACTTC. It yields the protein CASSLAGAGEQYF.

The J gene is TRBJ2-7, the V gene TRBV9, with D maybe TRBD1 (5 bases). Trimming took 5 bases from V and 0 from J, leaving 12 bases between them. The CDR3 covers 14 residues. Germline V gene data show CDR1 as SGDLS and CDR2 as YYNGEE. CDR3 sequence (DNA): TGTGCCAGCAGTCCTTGGACAAGCTCCTACGAGCAGTACTTC. Translation gives CASSPWTSSYEQYF. The full variable domain, with the rest looked up from reference TRBV9 and TRBJ2-7, is DSGVTQTPKHLITATGQRVTLRCSPRSGDLSVYWYQQSLDQGLQFLIQYYNGEERAKGNILERFSAQQFPDLHSELNLSSLELGDSALYFCASSPWTSSYEQYFGPGTRLTVT.

The DNA for the CDR3 is TGTGCCAGCAGTCGGGACAGGGGCTCGCTGCATGGCTACACCTTC. Encoded protein: CASSRDRGSLHGYTF. The genes are TRBV6-2 or TRBV6-3 and TRBJ1-2; 10 positions match TRBD1. Germline-derived CDR1 and CDR2 are MNHEY and SVGEGT. V shed 5 bases and J 6 bases; nucleotides not matched to a gene: 9. The CDR3 runs to 15 residues.

This rearrangement joins TRBV12-3 or TRBV12-4 to TRBJ1-1, with unresolved D. V gave up 8 bases and J gave up 1 base, with 11 bases separating them. CDR3 length equals 13 residues. The CDR3 region has the DNA TGTGCCAGCGGGCTCACAGAGAACACTGAAGCTTTCTTT. Translated: CASGLTENTEAFF.

V is TRBV7-3 and J is TRBJ2-3; 10 positions agree with TRBD2. CDR3 length: 16 amino acids. Trimming at V came to 2 bases and at J to 4 bases, leaving 6 bases not matched to a gene. CDR1 is SGHTA, CDR2 FQGTGA, per germline. The CDR3 sequence is CASSLAAGGPADTQYF. For the CDR3, the DNA is TGTGCCAGCAGCTTAGCAGCGGGGGGGCCGGCAGATACGCAGTATTTT. Full variable domain (rest looked up from reference TRBV7-3 and TRBJ2-3): GAGVSQTPSNKVTEKGKYVELRCDPISGHTALYWYRQSLGQGPEFLIYFQGTGAADDSGLPNDRFFAVRPEGSVSTLKIQRTERGDSAVYLCASSLAAGGPADTQYFGPGTRLTVL.

This clone was observed once. V gene TRBV6-6 combines with J gene TRBJ2-1; TRBD2 aligns across 8 bases. This CDR3 is 21 amino acids long. Germline CDR1 reads MNHNY; CDR2 reads SVGAGI (reference sequence). The V segment lost 6 bases and the J segment 0 bases; nucleotides outside the gene matches: 22. Written as DNA, the CDR3 is TGTGCCAGCAGCCCAGCACCCGGGACTAGTAAATCCCAAGACTCCTACAATGAGCAGTTCTTC. The encoded protein is CASSPAPGTSKSQDSYNEQFF.